This entry describes one T cell receptor beta chain. Its specificity is not known. The entry originates in a study of blood T cells in healthy people across ages. For the second PCR, which ran for roughly 7 to 11 cycles, a sample-barcoded 5' primer and a J-beta primer mix were used. TCRdb passed the 5' RACE reads through MiXCR, listing each CDR3 protein once. This table has over a million distinct CDR3 sequences, 40% to 50% appearing once. Sample donors were healthy Caucasian individuals that came from Russia, aged 6 to 90. Samples had at least 7 million PBMCs isolated from them. The germline V gene encodes CDR1 MDHEN and CDR2 SYDVKM. This CDR3 region has 15 residues. V shed 7 bases and J 1 base; nucleotides not matched to a gene: 7. The study, taken as a whole, reports: Higher diversity, along with more naive CD4+ cells, distinguished long-lived donors from aged donors.

The TCR originated in a woman aged 60 to 75 in good health. Material for sequencing was blood. The chain links TRBV28 to TRBJ2-5; 9 bases align to TRBD2. The CDR3 bases are TGTGCCAGCAAGTCCAGCGGGAGGACCCAAGAGACCCAGTACTTC. This sequence encodes CASKSSGRTQETQYF.